These 2 T cell receptor beta chains were sequenced from one sample in a study of vaccination effects on CD4 cells after COVID-19. No cognate antigen is known for these TCRs. Sequencing in the ViraFEST assay came after antigen-specific CD4+ T cells had been expanded with viral peptide pools, which were used to stimulate PBMC. Once cultured for roughly 10 days, the cells underwent separation to obtain CD4+ T cells. In the vaccine recipients, nucleocapsid antibodies were negative and there was no prior SARS-CoV-2 infection. Clones were read by immunoSEQ multiplex PCR, and TCRdb kept only the in-frame ones, dropping some. The table lists approximately 70,000 clones, 65% to 80% of them singletons. Sequencing used CD4+ T cells from PBMCs cultured with HCoV-NL63 spike peptides, obtained before COVID-19 vaccination. The receptors here all came from a human donor who received a COVID-19 vaccine.

This rearrangement joins TRBV6-5 to TRBJ1-2, with D maybe TRBD1 (5 bases). V lost 4 bases, J lost 8 bases, and 11 bases lay in between. From germline, CDR1 is MNHEY and CDR2 SVGAGI. The CDR3 runs to 12 residues. The CDR3 protein is CASSLGTGGYTF. The CDR3 DNA reads as TGTGCCAGCAGTTTAGGGACGGGAGGCTACACCTTC.

This chain links TRBV18 with TRBJ2-5; the D gene could be TRBD1 or TRBD2 (5 bases each). Per germline, CDR1 KGHSH and CDR2 LQKENI. V was pared by 4 bases and J by 3 bases, with 12 bases between. The CDR3 sequence is 14 residues long. CDR3 sequence reads: CASSRPGAKETQYF. DNA of the CDR3: TGTGCCAGCTCACGTCCCGGGGCGAAAGAGACCCAGTACTTC.